This passage covers 19 T cell receptor beta chains from one sample sequenced in a study of post-analysis software for immune sequencing data (dated by TCRdb to between 2014 and 2016). Points the paper makes about the study in general: Significantly higher frequencies in patients than in controls were found for roughly 5 TRBV segments, including TRBV5-6, TRBV5-1 and TRBV20-1.

The library was prepared using PCR. Sequencing took place on an Illumina HiSeq 2500. Unique molecular identifiers were incorporated into TCR beta cDNA libraries to reduce PCR and sequencing biases. In TCRdb, the public reads were trimmed at Q25 with fastp and aligned with MiXCR, with productive beta chains retained. Here each entry gathers all rows of one CDR3 protein and keeps the most common genes and DNA. Here the sample has about 460,000 distinct CDR3 sequences; around 40% occur a single time. The ten largest clones capture around an eighth of the sample. The antigens for these receptors are not known. Sequences were obtained from blood. The receptors here all came from a girl between 10 and 17 years old with multiple sclerosis.

V usage is TRBV7-9 and J usage is TRBJ2-1; D remains unclear. Trimming removed 3 bases at V and 0 bases at J, with 15 bases between. The germline V gene has CDR1 SEHNR and CDR2 FQNEAQ (reference sequence). The CDR3 consists of 17 residues. The CDR3: CASSLIRALSSYNEQFF. The CDR3 coding sequence is TGTGCCAGCAGCTTGATCAGAGCCCTGAGCTCCTACAATGAGCAGTTCTTC.

The chain has TRBV7-6 and TRBJ2-7; TRBD1 matches at 7 bases. V lost 4 bases and J lost 3; bases outside the gene matches: 3. The germline V gene encodes CDR1 SGHVS and CDR2 FNYEAQ. CDR3 length: 13 residues. The chain's CDR3 is CASSSTGNYEQYF. The CDR3 nucleotides read TGTGCCAGCAGCTCGACAGGGAACTACGAGCAGTACTTC. Combining the CDR3 with reference TRBV7-6 and TRBJ2-7 gives the whole variable domain GAGVSQSPRYKVTKRGQDVALRCDPISGHVSLYWYRQALGQGPEFLTYFNYEAQQDKSGLPNDRFSAERPEGSISTLTIQRTEQRDSAMYRCASSSTGNYEQYFGPGTRLTVT.

This sequence joins TRBV27 and TRBJ2-6; D ambiguous. In germline, CDR1 is MNHEY, CDR2 SMNVEV (reference sequence). V lost 2 bases to trimming and J lost 1 base, with 9 bases between them. The CDR3 contains 16 residues. In DNA, the CDR3 is TGTGCCAGCAGTTTAAAGCAGACATCTGGGGCCAACGTCCTGACTTTC. Translation: CASSLKQTSGANVLTF.

This clonotype occurred a few times. Mismatch with germline at one junction end may stem from a read error. This rearrangement joins TRBV2 to TRBJ2-1; no clear D gene. The CDR3 is 12 amino acids. Per germline, CDR1 SNHLY and CDR2 FYNNEI. This chain's CDR3 is CASRAGTNEQFF. The CDR3 nucleotides are TGTGCCAGCAGAGCCGGTACAAATGAGCAGTTCTTT. Looking up the rest from reference TRBV2 and TRBJ2-1 gives the full variable domain: EPEVTQTPSHQVTQMGQEVILRCVPISNHLYFYWYRQILGQKVEFLVSFYNNEISEKSEIFDDQFSVERPDGSNFTLKIRSTKLEDSAMYFCASRAGTNEQFFGPGTRLTVL.

The chain links TRBV2 to TRBJ2-7, with D possibly being TRBD2 (6 bases). The CDR3 is made up of 12 amino acids. The V gene lost 6 bases and the J gene lost 2 bases, with 8 bases spanning the gap. The V gene's germline CDR1 is SNHLY and CDR2 FYNNEI. CDR3 sequence (DNA): TGTGCCAGCAGCGGGAGCACCTACGAGCAGTACTTC. Its protein product is CASSGSTYEQYF.

A remark on this clonotype: It is likely a read error, because the conserved phenylalanine at the end of the CDR3 is missing. This chain connects TRBV6-1 to TRBJ2-7; D may be TRBD1 (5 bases). The V gene's germline CDR1 is MNHNS and CDR2 SASEGT. V lost 4 bases and J lost 5, with 15 bases in between. The CDR3 loop spans 14 amino acids. The CDR3 DNA reads TGTGCCAGCAGTGCGAGCAGGGAATCCGACGAGCAGTACTGC. This translates into CASSASRESDEQYC.

This clonotype was seen a few times. The chain employs TRBV6-5 and TRBJ2-3; the D call may be TRBD1 or TRBD2 (5 bases each). From germline, CDR1 is MNHEY and CDR2 SVGAGI. The CDR3 spans 15 residues. The V end was cut by 0 bases, the J end by 0 bases, with 7 bases between. CDR3 region: CASSYSWGSTDTQYF. In nucleotides, the CDR3 is TGTGCCAGCAGTTACTCATGGGGGAGCACAGATACGCAGTATTTT.

In the case of this clonotype: At one of its ends the junction is not consistent with the germline gene, which may arise from a read error. The J gene is TRBJ1-2, the V gene TRBV7-9, with 8 bases fitting TRBD1. Per the germline V gene, CDR1 is SEHNR and CDR2 is FQNEAQ (reference sequence). The CDR3 is 16 residues long. The CDR3 spells CASTLNGGTGGYGYTF. The CDR3 DNA is TGTGCCAGCACCTTAAACGGGGGGACAGGTGGATATGGCTACACCTTC.

This clonotype was observed a handful of times. J is TRBJ2-1 and V is TRBV5-4, with no clear D. The germline V gene has CDR1 SGHNT and CDR2 YYREEE (reference sequence). The V gene lost 3 bases and the J gene lost 4 bases, with 8 bases spanning the gap. The CDR3 totals 13 residues. This CDR3 reads CASSSTRYNEQFF. CDR3 nucleotides: TGTGCCAGCAGCTCGACGCGGTACAATGAGCAGTTCTTC.

A few counts support this clonotype. J is TRBJ2-3 and V is TRBV4-1, with D possibly TRBD2 on 5 matching bases. This CDR3 has 18 residues. The germline V and J ends were trimmed by 0 bases and 1 base, with 17 bases remaining between them. Germline CDR1 MGHRA, CDR2 YSYEKL. The CDR3: CASSQDRAGGSGTDTQYF. In DNA, the CDR3 is TGCGCCAGCAGCCAAGACCGGGCCGGAGGTTCAGGCACAGATACGCAGTATTTT.

The chain recombines TRBV6-1 with TRBJ2-1; 10 positions match TRBD1. The germline V gene has CDR1 MNHNS and CDR2 SASEGT. J was trimmed by 4 bases and V by 3 bases; bases with no gene match: 6. The CDR3 totals 16 residues. DNA for the CDR3: TGTGCCAGCAGTGATCTGACAGGGGGCGCGTACAATGAGCAGTTCTTC. Translated, it gives CASSDLTGGAYNEQFF.

This clonotype was counted a few times. This chain connects TRBV5-1 to TRBJ2-3, with 10 bases lining up with TRBD2. This CDR3 region has 17 residues. Germline CDR1 is SGHRS and CDR2 is YFSETQ. V trimming: 4 bases; J trimming: 9 bases; junction bases outside the gene matches: 17. This CDR3 reads CASSPGDRSGRARTQYF. The CDR3, as DNA: TGCGCCAGCAGCCCCGGTGATAGAAGCGGGAGGGCCCGAACGCAGTATTTT.

CDR3 bases: TGCAGTGCCACCGGGACAGGGGTGACAGATACGCAGTATTTT. As protein: CSATGTGVTDTQYF. This sequence joins TRBV20-1 and TRBJ2-3; TRBD1 matches 10 bases. V lost 6 bases to trimming and J lost 3 bases; unmatched junction nucleotides: 6. The CDR3 loop spans 14 amino acids. The germline CDR1 and CDR2 sequences are DFQATT and SNEGSKA (reference sequence).

The rearrangement uses TRBV5-8 and TRBJ1-2, with 7 bases that match TRBD1. Germline V gene data show CDR1 as SGHTS and CDR2 as YDEGEE. The V and J ends lost 1 base and 5 bases, in that order; junction bases with no gene match: 8. CDR3 size: 15 residues. The CDR3 DNA follows: TGTGCCAGCAGCTTGAGTGCCAGACAGGGATATGGCTACACCTTC. Amino acid sequence: CASSLSARQGYGYTF. The complete variable domain, with remaining parts taken from reference TRBV5-8 and TRBJ1-2, reads EAGVTQSPTHLIKTRGQQATLRCSPISGHTSVYWYQQALGLGLQFLLWYDEGEERNRGNFPPRFSGRQFPNYSSELNVNALELEDSALYLCASSLSARQGYGYTFGSGTRLTVV.

This clonotype was seen only a few times. V is TRBV7-2 and J is TRBJ2-3; weak D call: TRBD1 (6 bases). Trimming stripped 2 bases from V and 2 bases from J, with 14 bases between. CDR1 is SGHTA and CDR2 is FQGNSA in the germline V gene. CDR3 length equals 16 residues. The CDR3 coding sequence is TGTGCCAGCAGCTTACCCCCGGGACATAACACAGATACGCAGTATTTT. Encoded protein: CASSLPPGHNTDTQYF.

This chain links TRBV15 with TRBJ1-5, with TRBD1 identical over 9 bases. CDR1 LNHNV and CDR2 YYDKDF come from the germline V gene (reference sequence). This CDR3 contains 14 residues. J gave up 7 bases and V 3 bases, and 4 bases lay outside the gene matches. CDR3 in amino acids: CATSRDRGLQPQHF. For the CDR3, the DNA is TGTGCCACCAGCAGGGACAGGGGATTGCAGCCCCAGCATTTT.

The J gene is TRBJ1-1, the V gene TRBV29-1, with a weak D call TRBD1 (6 bases). Germline assignment: CDR1 SQVTM and CDR2 ANQGSEA. The CDR3 totals 14 residues. V was clipped by 3 bases and J by 1 base, with 12 bases between them. As DNA, the CDR3 is TGCAGCGTTGACGGACAGATACCGAACACTGAAGCTTTCTTT. Amino acids: CSVDGQIPNTEAFF.

This chain uses TRBV5-1 with TRBJ2-1, with TRBD2 matching over 7 bases. This CDR3 spans 16 amino acids. The V gene end was trimmed by 4 bases and the J gene end by 9 bases; junction bases not matched to a gene: 16. CDR1 SGHRS and CDR2 YFSETQ come from the germline V gene. CDR3: CASSPQAGTRNGEQFF. CDR3 nucleotide sequence: TGCGCCAGCAGCCCCCAAGCGGGAACTCGAAACGGTGAGCAGTTCTTC.

The chain carries TRBV4-3 and TRBJ2-3; D is possibly TRBD2 (6 bases). Germline values: CDR1 LGHNA, CDR2 YSLEER. The CDR3 totals 14 residues. The germline V and J ends were trimmed by 0 bases and 9 bases, with 13 bases remaining between them. CDR3 residues: CASSQDALGGTQYF. The CDR3 nucleotides are TGCGCCAGCAGCCAAGATGCGCTCGGGGGAACGCAGTATTTT.